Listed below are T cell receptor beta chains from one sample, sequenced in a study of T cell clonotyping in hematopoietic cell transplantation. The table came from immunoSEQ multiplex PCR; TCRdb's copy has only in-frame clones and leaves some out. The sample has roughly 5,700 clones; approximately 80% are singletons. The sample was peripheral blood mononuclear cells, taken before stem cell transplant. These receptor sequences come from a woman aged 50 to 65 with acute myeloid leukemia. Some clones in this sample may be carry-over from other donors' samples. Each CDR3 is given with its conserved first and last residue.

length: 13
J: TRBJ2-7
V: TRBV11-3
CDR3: CASRASGSDEQYF

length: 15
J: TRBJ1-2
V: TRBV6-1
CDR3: CASSEAFQGYYGYTF

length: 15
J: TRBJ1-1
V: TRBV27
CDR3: CASGTGGFYNTEAFF

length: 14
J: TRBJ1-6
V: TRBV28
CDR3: CASSSDRENSPLHF

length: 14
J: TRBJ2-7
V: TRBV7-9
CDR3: CASNLFGDSYEQYF

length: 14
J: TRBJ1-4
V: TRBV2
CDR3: CASSGAADNEKLFF

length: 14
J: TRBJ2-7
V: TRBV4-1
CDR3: CASSSGTVGYEQYF

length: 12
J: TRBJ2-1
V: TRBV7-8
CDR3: CASSVQYNEQFF

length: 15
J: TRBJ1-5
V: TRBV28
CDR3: CASRGVGDLNQPQHF

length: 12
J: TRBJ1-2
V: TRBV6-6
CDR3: CASSFGGNGYTF

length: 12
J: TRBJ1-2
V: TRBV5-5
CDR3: CASSLGHSGYTF

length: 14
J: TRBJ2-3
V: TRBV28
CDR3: CASSFNGNTDTQYF

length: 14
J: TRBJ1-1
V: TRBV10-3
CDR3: CAISGVGDSTEAFF

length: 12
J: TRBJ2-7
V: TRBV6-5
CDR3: CASSYPPKEQYF

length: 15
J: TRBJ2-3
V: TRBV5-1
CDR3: CASSRALAGEDTQYF

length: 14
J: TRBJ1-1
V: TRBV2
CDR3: CASKVRGYDTEAFF

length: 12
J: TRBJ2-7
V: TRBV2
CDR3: CASSYTEDEQYF

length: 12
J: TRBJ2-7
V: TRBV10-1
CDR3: CASSESGYEQYF

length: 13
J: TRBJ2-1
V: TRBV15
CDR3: CATSRDKLNEQFF

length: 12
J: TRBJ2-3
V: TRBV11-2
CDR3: CASSLAEDTQYF

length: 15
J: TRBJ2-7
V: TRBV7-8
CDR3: CASSPLYGGPNEQYF

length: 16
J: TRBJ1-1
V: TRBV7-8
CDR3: CASSSQPQGLETEAFF

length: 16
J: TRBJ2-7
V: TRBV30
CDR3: CAWSPGQGLLSYEQYF

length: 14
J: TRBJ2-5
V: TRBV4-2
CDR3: CASSQGTRKETQYF

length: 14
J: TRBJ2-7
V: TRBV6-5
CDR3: CASSRSDLPYEQYF

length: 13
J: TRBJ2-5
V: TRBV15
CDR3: CATSEQGRETQYF

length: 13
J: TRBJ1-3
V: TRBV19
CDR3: CASMGQGTNTIYF

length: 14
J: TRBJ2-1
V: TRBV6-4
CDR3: CASSPGQANNEQFF

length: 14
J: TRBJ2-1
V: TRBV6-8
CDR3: CASSQRRGYNEQFF

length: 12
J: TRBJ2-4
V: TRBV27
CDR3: CASSPARDIQYF

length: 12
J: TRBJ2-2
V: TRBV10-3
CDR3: CATGPQTGELFF

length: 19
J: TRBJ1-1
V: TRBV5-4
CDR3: CASSGGKPGGPNMNTEAFF

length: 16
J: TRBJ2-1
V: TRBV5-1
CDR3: CASSFTGGWNNDEQFF

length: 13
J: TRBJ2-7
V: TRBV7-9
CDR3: CASSLTGVLEQYF

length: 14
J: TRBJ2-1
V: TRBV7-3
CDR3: CASSSTGLYNEQFF

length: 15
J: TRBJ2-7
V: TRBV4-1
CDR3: CASSQNIGGPYEQYF

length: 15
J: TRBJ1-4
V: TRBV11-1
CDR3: CASSSGTDNNEKLFF

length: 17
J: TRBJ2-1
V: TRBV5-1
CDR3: CASSLTSVQRGYNEQFF

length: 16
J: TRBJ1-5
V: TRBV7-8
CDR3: CASSGPEIYSNQPQHF

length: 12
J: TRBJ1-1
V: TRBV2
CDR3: CASSVQRTEAFF

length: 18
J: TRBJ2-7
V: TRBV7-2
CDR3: CASSLGTSGTHSSYEQYF

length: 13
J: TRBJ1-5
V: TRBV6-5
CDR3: CASSSGGGQPQHF

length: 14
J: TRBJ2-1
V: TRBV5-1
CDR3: CASSPDVNGNEQFF

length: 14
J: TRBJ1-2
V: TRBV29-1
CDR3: CSVEIMDMSHGYTF

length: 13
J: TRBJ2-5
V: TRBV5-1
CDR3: CASSAGLGETQYF

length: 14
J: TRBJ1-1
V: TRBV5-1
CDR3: CASSLATANTEAFF

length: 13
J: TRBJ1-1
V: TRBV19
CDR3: CASSLGQHTEAFF

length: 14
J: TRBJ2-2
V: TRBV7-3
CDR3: CASSPGTGTGELFF

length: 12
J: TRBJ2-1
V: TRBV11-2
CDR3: CASSLSEVEQFF

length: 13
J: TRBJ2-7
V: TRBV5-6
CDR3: CASFGQGLYEQYF

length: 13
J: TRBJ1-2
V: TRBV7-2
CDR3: CASSYTSGYGYTF

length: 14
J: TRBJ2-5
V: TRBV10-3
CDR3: CAISEGHPGETQYF

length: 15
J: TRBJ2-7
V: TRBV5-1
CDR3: CASSPTGGPDYEQYF

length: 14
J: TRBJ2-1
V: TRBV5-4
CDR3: CASSFSGGNNEQFF

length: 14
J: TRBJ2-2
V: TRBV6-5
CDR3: CASRPPRGSGELFF

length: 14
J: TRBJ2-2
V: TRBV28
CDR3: CASSFYGHTGELFF

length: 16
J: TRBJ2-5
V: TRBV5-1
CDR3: CASSLVNTDSQETQYF

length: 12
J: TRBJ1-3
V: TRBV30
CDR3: CAWKGLGNTIYF

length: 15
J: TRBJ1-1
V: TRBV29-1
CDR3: CSGVPPGQGFSEAFF

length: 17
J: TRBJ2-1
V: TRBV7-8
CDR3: CASSFPRRGTHYNEQFF